These 15 T cell receptor beta chains were all obtained from the same sample, sequenced in a study of PD-1 blockade in classical Hodgkin lymphoma. Assay used: immunoSEQ multiplex PCR; TCRdb lists only in-frame clones, some missing. Found here are fewer than 90,000 clones, about nine tenths of them singletons; the top ten hold 22%. Every patient was affected by relapse after autologous stem cell transplantation, while exposure to brentuximab vedotin was not uniform. The sequenced sample was peripheral blood mononuclear cells (PBMCs), obtained at baseline. The receptor set was obtained from a human donor with classical Hodgkin lymphoma.

This clone has only one observation. The rearrangement links TRBV7-2 to TRBJ1-2; D unresolved. V gave up 5 bases and J gave up 4 bases, with 26 bases separating them. The CDR3 runs 18 residues. Germline V gene data show CDR1 as SGHTA and CDR2 as FQGNSA. CDR3 nucleotides: TGTGCCAGCAGCCCCGACTTCCGGGTCGGGGTGCGGGGCTATGGCTACACCTTC. The encoded protein is CASSPDFRVGVRGYGYTF.

This clone has just one count. This chain joins TRBV11-2 and TRBJ2-1; 8 bases agree with TRBD2. Germline assignment: CDR1 SGHAT and CDR2 FQNNGV. The length of the CDR3 is 19 residues. J lost 0 bases, V lost 2 bases, and 12 bases had no gene match. CDR3 residues: CASSLSLSGGGSSYNEQFF. CDR3 DNA: TGTGCCAGCAGCTTATCGTTGAGCGGGGGCGGGAGCTCCTACAATGAGCAGTTCTTC.

This clone was seen only once. The chain combines TRBV28 with TRBJ1-2; 7 bases map to TRBD1. The CDR3 is made up of 13 amino acids. The germline CDR1 and CDR2 sequences are MDHEN and SYDVKM. J lost 4 bases, V lost 7 bases, and 6 bases had no gene match. The CDR3 bases are TGTGCCAGCAACTCAGGGGGTGGCTATGGCTACACCTTC. It encodes CASNSGGGYGYTF.

The chain recombines TRBV27 with TRBJ1-5; no clear D. CDR3 length: 17 amino acids. Trimming pared 5 bases from V and 2 bases from J, leaving 19 bases between. The V gene's germline CDR1 is MNHEY and CDR2 SMNVEV (reference sequence). CDR3 region: CASSKGWVNRGNQPQHF. Written as DNA, the CDR3 is TGTGCCAGCAGTAAAGGGTGGGTAAACAGAGGCAATCAGCCCCAGCATTTT.

V gene TRBV4-3 combines with J gene TRBJ2-5, with D unclear. CDR1 and CDR2 (germline): LGHNA, YSLEER. There are 14 residues in the CDR3. Trimming took 4 bases from V and 1 from J, leaving 10 bases between them. The CDR3 sequence is CASSPAGRQETQYF. CDR3 bases: TGCGCCAGCAGCCCCGCAGGCCGCCAAGAGACCCAGTACTTC.

This chain uses TRBV19 with TRBJ2-1; a weak D match, TRBD2 (5 bases). This CDR3 contains 16 residues. Per germline, CDR1 LNHDA and CDR2 SQIVND (reference sequence). V was clipped by 0 bases and J by 2 bases, with 11 bases between them. The CDR3 coding sequence is TGTGCCAGTAGTATAGATTCGGGAATTGCCTACAATGAGCAGTTCTTC. This encodes CASSIDSGIAYNEQFF.

The rearrangement links TRBV7-2 to TRBJ2-5; 8 bases map to TRBD2. The CDR3 length is 15 residues. From germline, CDR1 is SGHTA and CDR2 FQGNSA. Unmatched junction bases numbered 5, after V lost 0 bases and J lost 5 bases. The CDR3 bases are TGTGCCAGCAGCTTAGCGAGCGGGAGCCGGGAGACCCAGTACTTC. Its protein is CASSLASGSRETQYF.

V gene TRBV7-9 combines with J gene TRBJ2-1; 12 bases map to TRBD2. The trim removed 5 bases at V and 9 bases at J, leaving 11 bases unmatched. The V gene's germline CDR1 is SEHNR and CDR2 FQNEAQ (reference sequence). The CDR3 extends over 16 amino acids. The chain's CDR3 is CASSLRLAGDVGEQFF. CDR3 bases: TGTGCCAGCAGCCTACGACTAGCGGGAGATGTTGGTGAGCAGTTCTTC.

This chain joins TRBV27 and TRBJ1-1; D gene unclear. The ends were cut back, 1 base at V and 1 base at J, with 7 bases in the middle. This CDR3 is 14 amino acids long. Looked up from germline, CDR1 is MNHEY and CDR2 is SMNVEV (reference sequence). CDR3 bases: TGTGCCAGCAGTTTATGGGGTGCGAACACTGAAGCTTTCTTT. This translates into CASSLWGANTEAFF.

The chain combines TRBV19 with TRBJ1-5, with TRBD1 matching over 7 bases. This CDR3 region has 16 residues. Unmatched junction bases numbered 12, after V lost 4 bases and J lost 6 bases. CDR1 and CDR2 (germline): LNHDA, SQIVND (reference sequence). The CDR3 bases are TGTGCCAGTAGTACCCGACAGGGTCTGGATCGTCAGCCCCAGCATTTT. Encoded protein: CASSTRQGLDRQPQHF.

The chain employs TRBV7-6 and TRBJ2-2; 12 nucleotides line up with TRBD2. The J segment lost 5 bases and the V segment lost 1 base, leaving 5 bases of the junction unmatched. This CDR3 contains 17 residues. Looked up from germline, CDR1 is SGHVS and CDR2 is FNYEAQ. The CDR3 DNA follows: TGTGCCAGCAGCTTAGGCCCTAGCGGGAGGGGGACCGGGGAGCTGTTTTTT. Amino acid sequence: CASSLGPSGRGTGELFF.

The rearrangement links TRBV10-2 to TRBJ1-1; perhaps TRBD1 as D (5 bases). Germline values: CDR1 WSHSY, CDR2 SAAADI. Trimming took off 7 bases at V and 5 bases at J, with 17 bases between the two ends. The CDR3 consists of 14 residues. Written as DNA, the CDR3 is TGCGCCAGCAAAGGGGAGTTGGATGGGACTGAAGCTTTCTTT. Translation: CASKGELDGTEAFF.

A single count supports this clone. This chain links TRBV28 with TRBJ1-5; D ambiguous. The V gene lost 2 bases and the J gene lost 4 bases, with 9 bases spanning the gap. The CDR3 is 14 amino acids. Germline CDR1 and CDR2: MDHEN and SYDVKM. The CDR3 DNA follows: TGTGCCAGCAGTTTAGGACTGATAAATCAGCCCCAGCATTTT. Its translation: CASSLGLINQPQHF.

The chain is built from TRBV6-4 and TRBJ1-5; no clear D gene. V shed 6 bases and J shed 7 bases, with 13 bases lying between them. This CDR3 has 13 residues. CDR1 is MRHNA and CDR2 is SNTAGT in the germline V gene. The CDR3 nucleotides are TGTGCCAGCAGCCCCTCTACTGGACAGCCCCAGCATTTT. As protein: CASSPSTGQPQHF.

This clone has just a few counts. V usage is TRBV28 and J usage is TRBJ1-4; TRBD1 matches at 7 bases. The V segment lost 8 bases and the J segment 8 bases; nucleotides outside the gene matches: 8. This CDR3 contains 13 residues. Germline V gene data show CDR1 as MDHEN and CDR2 as SYDVKM. CDR3 loop: CASWEGAVEKLFF. The CDR3 region has the DNA TGTGCCAGCTGGGAGGGGGCAGTGGAAAAACTGTTTTTT. Full variable domain (outside the CDR3, taken from reference TRBV28 and TRBJ1-4): DVKVTQSSRYLVKRTGEKVFLECVQDMDHENMFWYRQDPGLGLRLIYFSYDVKMKEKGDIPEGYSVSREKKERFSLILESASTNQTSMYLCASWEGAVEKLFFGSGTQLSVL.